What follows are 16 T cell receptor beta chains derived from one specimen sequenced in a study of technical replicates of blood from several donors (dated by TCRdb to 2015 to 2018). The protocol used for the library was the immunoSEQ multiplex PCR assay. This immuneACCESS table, as held by TCRdb, lists in-frame sequences with V and J called but not all clones. Of the missing ones, under half trace to an unresolved V gene in checked studies; the others have no known cause. The sample includes over 9,000 clones, with 91% observed a single time. The top ten constitute around 9.7% of the sample. Input material: PBMCs. The receptor set was obtained from a human donor in good health.

The rearrangement links TRBV6-1 to TRBJ1-2; D remains ambiguous. Trimming left V 1 base short and J 4 bases short, with 13 bases between. CDR3 length: 15 amino acids. Germline V gives CDR1 MNHNS, CDR2 SASEGT. CDR3 bases: TGTGCCAGCAGTGAAGGTCCCGGGAGGAGCTATGGCTACACCTTC. Translated: CASSEGPGRSYGYTF.

The V call is TRBV6-5, the J call TRBJ2-2, with D perhaps matching TRBD2 (5 bases). Deletions cut 2 bases from V and 0 bases from J, with 7 bases between. Germline V gene lookup returns CDR1 MNHEY and CDR2 SVGAGI. This CDR3 spans 15 amino acids. The CDR3 DNA sequence: TGTGCCAGCAGTTACAGCGGATCGAACACCGGGGAGCTGTTTTTT. It yields the protein CASSYSGSNTGELFF.

This rearrangement joins TRBV4-1 to TRBJ2-5, with 8 bases that match TRBD2. The V segment lost 0 bases and the J segment 3 bases; nucleotides outside the gene matches: 9. Looked up from germline, CDR1 is MGHRA and CDR2 is YSYEKL. CDR3 length: 17 amino acids. The CDR3 bases are TGCGCCAGCAGCCAAGAAGACGGGAGGGCCGGGGAAGAGACCCAGTACTTC. Translated: CASSQEDGRAGEETQYF.

V gene TRBV10-2 combines with J gene TRBJ2-1; TRBD2 agrees at 12 bases. The J segment lost 12 bases and the V segment lost 8 bases, leaving 23 bases of the junction unmatched. The CDR3 length is 18 residues. Germline CDR1 WSHSY, CDR2 SAAADI. CDR3 region: CASAHLRTSGKSGAGQFF. DNA of the CDR3: TGCGCCAGCGCCCATCTTCGGACTAGCGGGAAATCGGGGGCGGGGCAGTTCTTC.

The chain joins TRBV6-1 to TRBJ2-4; TRBD2 matches 11 bases. Trimming at V came to 7 bases and at J to 0 bases, leaving 11 bases not matched to a gene. The length of the CDR3 is 18 residues. Germline V gene lookup returns CDR1 MNHNS and CDR2 SASEGT. CDR3 DNA sequence: TGTGCCAGCATTGACCGACTAGCGGGACCCTTAGCCAAAAACATTCAGTACTTC. It specifies CASIDRLAGPLAKNIQYF.

The rearrangement uses TRBV11-2 and TRBJ2-1, with D perhaps TRBD2 (6 bases). V was trimmed by 0 bases and J by 0 bases, leaving 9 bases between them. CDR3 size: 16 residues. Germline CDR1 SGHAT, CDR2 FQNNGV. CDR3: CASSLESSASYNEQFF. The DNA for the CDR3 is TGTGCCAGCAGCTTAGAGTCTAGCGCCTCCTACAATGAGCAGTTCTTC.

The chain employs TRBV6-1 and TRBJ2-7; 8 bases are a match to TRBD1. Losses at the gene ends were 2 bases for V and 4 bases for J; bases not matched to a gene: 4. The CDR3 runs to 14 residues. Per the germline V gene, CDR1 is MNHNS and CDR2 is SASEGT. CDR3 DNA: TGTGCCAGCAGTGAATGGCAGGGGGCGTACGAGCAGTACTTC. It encodes CASSEWQGAYEQYF.

This chain uses TRBV30 with TRBJ2-6; D is undetermined. CDR3 size: 14 residues. Germline loops: CDR1 GTSNPN, CDR2 SVGIG (reference sequence). V lost 4 bases, J lost 2 bases, and 9 bases lay in between. CDR3 nucleotide sequence: TGTGCCTGGACGGTTCAGGCTGGGGCCAACGTCCTGACTTTC. Translated: CAWTVQAGANVLTF. The full variable domain, its missing parts supplied by reference TRBV30 and TRBJ2-6, is SQTIHQWPATLVQPVGSPLSLECTVEGTSNPNLYWYRQAAGRGLQLLFYSVGIGQISSEVPQNLSASRPQDRQFILSSKKLLLSDSGFYLCAWTVQAGANVLTFGAGSRLTVL.

The chain has TRBV2 and TRBJ2-6; a weak D match, TRBD1 (6 bases). This CDR3 region has 15 residues. Deletions cut 5 bases from V and 1 base from J, with 9 bases between. CDR1 is SNHLY, CDR2 FYNNEI, per germline. DNA for the CDR3: TGTGCCAGCAGTACTACAGGGTCTGGGGCCAACGTCCTGACTTTC. Translated, it gives CASSTTGSGANVLTF.

This clone was detected once. The genes are TRBV2 and TRBJ2-7; 8 nucleotides align to TRBD1. The V and J ends lost 6 bases and 9 bases, in that order; junction bases with no gene match: 10. This CDR3 has 13 residues. Per germline, CDR1 SNHLY and CDR2 FYNNEI. CDR3 residues: CASRYGQGLGQYF. In DNA form, the CDR3 reads TGTGCCAGCAGATACGGACAGGGACTGGGGCAGTACTTC.

The CDR3 spells CASSLALTSGGNIQYF. Here the CDR3 DNA reads TGTGCCAGCAGCTTGGCCTTAACTAGCGGGGGAAACATTCAGTACTTC. The chain has TRBV5-8 and TRBJ2-4; the match to TRBD2 covers 11 bases. With 0 bases clipped from V and 6 bases from J, the junction kept 5 bases outside the gene matches. Looked up from germline, CDR1 is SGHTS and CDR2 is YDEGEE. This CDR3 has 16 residues.

The chain combines TRBV19 with TRBJ2-1; perhaps TRBD2 as D (6 bases). Germline V gene sequence: CDR1 LNHDA, CDR2 SQIVND (reference sequence). There are 12 residues in the CDR3. V was cut by 5 bases and J by 12 bases, with 14 bases left in between. Here the CDR3 reads CASSANRDLQFF. CDR3 DNA sequence: TGTGCCAGTAGTGCAAACCGGGACTTGCAGTTCTTC.

This clone was counted only a few times. This chain joins TRBV6-1 and TRBJ2-7, with a possible D match to TRBD2 (5 bases). CDR3 length equals 13 residues. Trimming took 6 bases from V and 2 from J, leaving 11 bases between them. CDR1 and CDR2 from the germline V gene are MNHNS and SASEGT. DNA of the CDR3: TGTGCCAGCAGACAAGGAGCGGCCTACGAGCAGTACTTC. It is translated as CASRQGAAYEQYF.

The chain combines TRBV27 with TRBJ2-2, with D perhaps TRBD1 (8 bases). Deletions cut 2 bases from V and 6 bases from J, with 25 bases between. This CDR3 region has 19 residues. From germline, CDR1 is MNHEY and CDR2 SMNVEV (reference sequence). The CDR3 sequence: CASSLRQGAGLVIAGELFF. CDR3 bases: TGTGCCAGCAGTTTAAGGCAGGGGGCCGGACTAGTAATAGCCGGGGAGCTGTTTTTT.

This chain uses TRBV6-6 with TRBJ2-7; 7 nucleotides align to TRBD2. The V and J ends lost 4 bases and 3 bases, in that order; junction bases with no gene match: 9. This CDR3 comprises 15 residues. Germline lookup yields CDR1 MNHNY and CDR2 SVGAGI (reference sequence). For the CDR3, the DNA is TGTGCCAGCAGTTCCCTCTCACGGGGGGTCTACGAGCAGTACTTC. This encodes CASSSLSRGVYEQYF.

The chain uses TRBV2 and TRBJ2-7; D gene ambiguous. Germline V gives CDR1 SNHLY, CDR2 FYNNEI. The CDR3 loop spans 14 amino acids. The V end lost 7 bases, the J end lost 0 bases, and 13 bases lay between the germline ends. CDR3 coding DNA: TGTGCCAGCAATGTCGACTCAGCCTCCTACGAGCAGTACTTC. The encoded protein is CASNVDSASYEQYF.